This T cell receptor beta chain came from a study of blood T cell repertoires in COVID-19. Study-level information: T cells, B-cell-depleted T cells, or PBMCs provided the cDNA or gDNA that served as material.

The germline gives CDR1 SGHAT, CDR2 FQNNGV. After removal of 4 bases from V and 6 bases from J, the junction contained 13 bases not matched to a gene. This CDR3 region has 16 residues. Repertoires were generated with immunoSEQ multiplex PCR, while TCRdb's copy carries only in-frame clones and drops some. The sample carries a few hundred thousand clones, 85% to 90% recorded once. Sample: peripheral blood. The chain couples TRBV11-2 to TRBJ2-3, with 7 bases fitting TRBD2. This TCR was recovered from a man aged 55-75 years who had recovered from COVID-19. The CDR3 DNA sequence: TGTGCCAGCAGCTCCCCGGGGGGAGGGATGAGGGATACGCAGTATTTT. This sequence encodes CASSSPGGGMRDTQYF. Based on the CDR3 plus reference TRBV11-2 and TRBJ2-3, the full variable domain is EAGVAQSPRYKIIEKRQSVAFWCNPISGHATLYWYQQILGQGPKLLIQFQNNGVVDDSQLPKDRFSAERLKGVDSTLKIQPAKLEDSAVYLCASSSPGGGMRDTQYFGPGTRLTVL.